These 21 T cell receptor beta chains were all obtained from the same sample, sequenced in a study of control samples from healthy donors and cancer patients. This table comes from immunoSEQ multiplex PCR, and its TCRdb copy is limited to in-frame clones, with some not included. The sample has about 120,000 clones, roughly 93% seen once. Sequencing used blood. The receptor source for this set is a man under 40 in good health.

V and J are TRBV7-9 and TRBJ1-4, with 7 bases fitting TRBD1. CDR3 length: 15 residues. Germline assignment: CDR1 SEHNR and CDR2 FQNEAQ (reference sequence). J gave up 8 bases and V 5 bases, and 11 bases lay outside the gene matches. The CDR3 protein is CASSQRQGDTEKLFF. The CDR3 coding sequence is TGTGCCAGCAGCCAACGACAGGGTGATACGGAAAAACTGTTTTTT.

This clone appeared a single time. V is TRBV12-5 and J is TRBJ2-3, with D tentatively TRBD2 (5 bases). The CDR3 spans 16 residues. V lost 3 bases and J 2 bases, leaving 15 bases between the germline ends. CDR1 LGHNT and CDR2 FRNRAP come from the germline V gene. DNA for the CDR3: TGTGCTAGTGGTTTTGGGCTACGGGAATACACAGATACGCAGTATTTT. Protein: CASGFGLREYTDTQYF.

The chain carries TRBV24-1 and TRBJ2-1, with 8 bases identical to TRBD1. CDR1 and CDR2 from the germline V gene are KGHDR and SFDVKD. The CDR3 is made up of 15 amino acids. J lost 5 bases, V lost 4 bases, and 6 bases had no gene match. The CDR3 spells CATSDADRDDNEQFF. CDR3 sequence (DNA): TGTGCCACCAGTGACGCGGACAGGGACGACAATGAGCAGTTCTTC.

The CDR3, as DNA: TGTGCCAGCTCCGCGGACAGCGCGAATAGCAATCAGCCCCAGCATTTT. It encodes CASSADSANSNQPQHF. V is TRBV18 and J is TRBJ1-5, with a weak D call TRBD1 (6 bases). Trimming pared 6 bases from V and 0 bases from J, leaving 15 bases between. This CDR3 contains 16 residues. Germline CDR1 KGHSH, CDR2 LQKENI.

The chain recombines TRBV24-1 with TRBJ2-3; perhaps D is TRBD1 or TRBD2 (7 bases each). The CDR3 loop spans 15 amino acids. Germline V gene sequence: CDR1 KGHDR, CDR2 SFDVKD. The V end was cut by 10 bases, the J end by 0 bases, with 16 bases between. This chain's CDR3 is CATGPGGASTDTQYF. The CDR3 region has the DNA TGTGCCACGGGCCCAGGGGGGGCTAGCACAGATACGCAGTATTTT.

The chain recombines TRBV10-1 with TRBJ2-3, with a weak D call TRBD2 (5 bases). Germline V CDR1 and CDR2: WNHNN, SYGVQD (reference sequence). Trimming took 5 bases from V and 2 from J, leaving 8 bases between them. This CDR3 contains 13 residues. CDR3 sequence: CASSLAYTDTQYF. The CDR3, as DNA: TGCGCCAGCAGTCTAGCCTACACAGATACGCAGTATTTT.

This clone came up once. CDR3 region: CASSLDRGRDYGYTF. The CDR3 DNA reads as TGTGCCAGCAGCTTAGACAGGGGGCGCGACTATGGCTACACCTTC. The V call is TRBV7-9, the J call TRBJ1-2; TRBD1 matches at 9 bases. Germline trimming cut 1 base from V and 3 bases from J; bases unmatched to any gene: 3. Germline assignment: CDR1 SEHNR and CDR2 FQNEAQ (reference sequence). CDR3 length: 15 amino acids.

The gene calls are TRBV9 and TRBJ1-5; D perhaps matches TRBD1 (5 bases). The CDR3 has 14 amino acids. V was clipped by 4 bases and J by 1 base, with 9 bases between them. The germline gives CDR1 SGDLS, CDR2 YYNGEE. The chain's CDR3 is CASSSGASNQPQHF. The CDR3 DNA reads as TGTGCCAGCAGCTCCGGGGCGAGCAATCAGCCCCAGCATTTT. The entire variable domain, with the rest obtained from reference TRBV9 and TRBJ1-5, is as follows: DSGVTQTPKHLITATGQRVTLRCSPRSGDLSVYWYQQSLDQGLQFLIQYYNGEERAKGNILERFSAQQFPDLHSELNLSSLELGDSALYFCASSSGASNQPQHFGDGTRLSIL.

The chain uses TRBV6-1 and TRBJ2-7; D gene unclear. The V end lost 3 bases, the J end lost 4 bases, and 4 bases lay between the germline ends. The CDR3 extends over 11 amino acids. The germline V gene has CDR1 MNHNS and CDR2 SASEGT. CDR3: CASSERYEQYF. In DNA, the CDR3 is TGTGCCAGCAGTGAGAGATACGAGCAGTACTTC.

The chain joins TRBV6-5 to TRBJ2-4; D might be TRBD1 (6 bases). The CDR3 covers 12 residues. Trimming stripped 7 bases from V and 5 bases from J, with 9 bases between. Per the germline V gene, CDR1 is MNHEY and CDR2 is SVGAGI. The CDR3 protein is CASTRTENIQYF. CDR3 sequence (DNA): TGTGCCAGCACCCGGACAGAAAACATTCAGTACTTC.

The genes are TRBV24-1 and TRBJ2-1; D might be TRBD1 (6 bases). Germline V gene data show CDR1 as KGHDR and CDR2 as SFDVKD. With 0 bases removed from V and 6 bases from J, the gap between germline ends came to 14 bases. CDR3 length: 16 residues. The CDR3 region has the DNA TGTGCCACCAGTGATTTGAGGCAGGGGAAGGGCAATGAGCAGTTCTTC. This encodes CATSDLRQGKGNEQFF.

V gene TRBV5-1 combines with J gene TRBJ2-1; D may match TRBD1 or TRBD2 (5 bases each). The ends were cut back, 1 base at V and 5 bases at J, with 7 bases in the middle. CDR1 and CDR2 (germline): SGHRS, YFSETQ. The CDR3 is 13 amino acids. Here the CDR3 reads CASSLRGDNEQFF. The CDR3 nucleotides are TGCGCCAGCAGCTTGAGGGGAGACAATGAGCAGTTCTTC.

The chain carries TRBV27 and TRBJ1-2; D unclear. CDR3 length: 16 residues. V lost 5 bases and J 3 bases, leaving 19 bases between the germline ends. CDR1 is MNHEY and CDR2 is SMNVEV in the germline V gene (reference sequence). As DNA, the CDR3 is TGTGCCAGCAGTCTCACCCAGACACCGGAACACTATGGCTACACCTTC. Protein: CASSLTQTPEHYGYTF.

This clone was detected only once. The chain couples TRBV12-5 to TRBJ2-5; 7 nucleotides agree with TRBD2. The germline CDR1 and CDR2 sequences are LGHNT and FRNRAP. CDR3 length equals 17 residues. The V and J ends lost 7 bases and 0 bases, in that order; junction bases with no gene match: 14. DNA of the CDR3: TGTGCTAGTGTTAAGCGGGACGGGAACACGTACCAAGAGACCCAGTACTTC. Protein sequence: CASVKRDGNTYQETQYF. Full variable domain (outside the CDR3, taken from reference TRBV12-5 and TRBJ2-5): DARVTQTPRHKVTEMGQEVTMRCQPILGHNTVFWYRQTMMQGLELLAYFRNRAPLDDSGMPKDRFSAEMPDATLATLKIQPSEPRDSAVYFCASVKRDGNTYQETQYFGPGTRLLVL.

This chain joins TRBV6-1 and TRBJ2-3; TRBD2 matches 7 bases. Trimming cost V 4 bases and J 2 bases; bases outside gene matches: 18. The CDR3 totals 19 residues. Germline CDR1 and CDR2: MNHNS and SASEGT. Here the CDR3 reads CASSAPSPGLGGVTDTQYF. The DNA for the CDR3 is TGTGCCAGCAGTGCCCCCTCCCCCGGACTAGGAGGAGTCACAGATACGCAGTATTTT.

This clone was found once. The chain combines TRBV19 with TRBJ1-5; weak D call: TRBD1 (5 bases). Germline CDR1 is LNHDA and CDR2 is SQIVND (reference sequence). The CDR3 loop spans 14 amino acids. With 7 bases removed from V and 2 bases from J, the gap between germline ends came to 12 bases. In nucleotides, the CDR3 is TGTGCCAGTACTCTGATAGGGGGCAATCAGCCCCAGCATTTT. It encodes CASTLIGGNQPQHF.

The V gene is TRBV4-1, the J gene TRBJ1-2, with 7 bases fitting TRBD1. The germline gives CDR1 MGHRA, CDR2 YSYEKL. V lost 1 base, J lost 7 bases, and 6 bases stayed unmatched. The CDR3 covers 14 residues. The CDR3: CASSQGGQVFGYTF. The CDR3 nucleotides are TGCGCCAGCAGCCAAGGAGGACAGGTATTTGGCTACACCTTC.

J is TRBJ2-3 and V is TRBV11-3; D unresolved. Germline V gene sequence: CDR1 SGHNT, CDR2 YENEEA. With 1 base removed from V and 3 bases from J, the gap between germline ends came to 11 bases. The CDR3 sequence is 15 residues long. In DNA, the CDR3 is TGTGCCAGCAGCTTAGTCCAAGTAAGGACAGATACGCAGTATTTT. This encodes CASSLVQVRTDTQYF.

In its sample, this clone was seen once. V usage is TRBV29-1 and J usage is TRBJ1-3, with 9 bases fitting TRBD1. Looked up from germline, CDR1 is SQVTM and CDR2 is ANQGSEA. V shed 4 bases and J 6 bases; nucleotides not matched to a gene: 10. This CDR3 spans 15 amino acids. As DNA, the CDR3 is TGCAGCGTTGTCCCGGGACAGGGTGCGGCAAACACCATATATTTT. Translating it yields CSVVPGQGAANTIYF.

About this clone itself: Being one base from a much bigger clone, this may be a read error. J is TRBJ2-6 and V is TRBV2; D remains ambiguous. The CDR3 is made up of 13 amino acids. The germline V and J ends were trimmed by 0 bases and 3 bases, with 0 bases remaining between them. Germline V gene lookup returns CDR1 SNHLY and CDR2 FYNNEI. The CDR3 reads CASSEAGANVLTF. CDR3 bases: TGTGCCAGCAGTGAAGCTGGGGCCAACGTCCTGACTTTC.

This chain joins TRBV5-5 and TRBJ2-7; D may be TRBD2 (5 bases). This CDR3 is built from 13 residues. Trimming removed 0 bases from V and 3 bases from J, with 7 bases in between. Looked up from germline, CDR1 is SGHKS and CDR2 is YYEKEE (reference sequence). The CDR3 DNA follows: TGTGCCAGCAGCTTGGAGGCGGGCTACGAGCAGTACTTC. Protein sequence: CASSLEAGYEQYF.